This T cell receptor (beta chain) was found in a study of PD-1 blockade in classical Hodgkin lymphoma. In its sample, this clone was seen a few times. What it binds is not known. General study findings and limits: Patients who initiated nivolumab within 1 year of ASCT were excluded. Underlying causes for the observed repertoire differences were not defined, possibly disease activity or prior therapy. Patients with a complete response exhibited baseline diversity comparable to newly diagnosed patients. Reported baseline diversity: healthy donors highest, relapsed/refractory patients lowest.

Every patient relapsed after autologous stem cell transplantation, and brentuximab vedotin exposure varied. Purification of CD4+ T cells from thawed PBMCs was performed via magnetic negative selection. The table came from immunoSEQ multiplex PCR; TCRdb's copy has only in-frame clones and leaves some out. The sample lists 16,000 or so clones, around four fifths occurring once. This clonotype originated in a human donor with classical Hodgkin lymphoma. The material sequenced was CD4+ T cells from blood, taken at baseline.

CDR3 DNA: TGTGCCAGCAGTGAAGAGCGGGGAGTAGGTTCACCCCTCCACTTT. It codes for CASSEERGVGSPLHF. The gene calls are TRBV2 and TRBJ1-6; D gene unclear. CDR3 size: 15 residues. Trimming took off 1 base at V and 9 bases at J, with 13 bases between the two ends. The V gene's germline CDR1 is SNHLY and CDR2 FYNNEI.